This is a list of T cell receptor beta chains from one sample in a study of blood T cell repertoires in COVID-19. The repertoire was sequenced with immunoSEQ multiplex PCR; TCRdb's copy has only in-frame clones and lacks some. Found here are 70,000 to 90,000 clones, roughly 86% of them singletons; the top ten hold about 8%. The sequenced sample consisted of peripheral blood. Source of these receptors: a man in his fifties or sixties with active COVID-19. CDR3s include the opening cysteine and the closing phenylalanine or tryptophan. The order of the fields is V gene, clone size, D gene, J gene, CDR3 protein, CDR3 DNA. A D gene is named only where the DNA matches it firmly. Expanded clones get a size class; other rows say once, few or many, or leave the size out.

V: TRBV4-3; size: -; D: TRBD1; J: TRBJ2-6; CDR3: CASSQDRDSSGANVLTF; DNA: TGCGCCAGCAGCCAAGATAGGGACAGCTCTGGGGCCAACGTCCTGACTTTC
V: TRBV6-2/TRBV6-3; size: -; D: -; J: TRBJ2-1; CDR3: CASSPPGRGLSYNEQFF; DNA: TGTGCCAGCAGCCCTCCGGGGCGGGGGCTTTCCTACAATGAGCAGTTCTTC
V: TRBV30; size: -; D: TRBD1; J: TRBJ1-5; CDR3: CAWSPGQSYQPQHF; DNA: TGTGCCTGGAGCCCGGGACAGAGCTATCAGCCCCAGCATTTT
V: TRBV7-8; size: -; D: TRBD1; J: TRBJ1-5; CDR3: CASSFRGQANQPQHF; DNA: TGTGCCAGCAGCTTCAGGGGACAGGCCAATCAGCCCCAGCATTTT
V: TRBV4-2; size: -; D: TRBD2; J: TRBJ2-5; CDR3: CASSQELLAGGVEAQYF; DNA: TGTGCCAGCAGCCAAGAGTTACTAGCGGGGGGGGTAGAGGCCCAGTACTTC
V: TRBV4-2; size: -; D: TRBD2; J: TRBJ2-2; CDR3: CASSLPSGGTNTGELFF; DNA: TGTGCCAGCAGCCTTCCTAGCGGGGGGACGAACACCGGGGAGCTGTTTTTT
V: TRBV7-3; size: -; D: -; J: TRBJ2-3; CDR3: CASSLLGGGSSDTQYF; DNA: TGTGCCAGCAGCTTATTGGGAGGGGGTAGTTCAGATACGCAGTATTTT
V: TRBV9; size: once; D: -; J: TRBJ1-2; CDR3: CASSPRGGSDNYGYTF; DNA: TGTGCCAGCAGCCCGAGAGGGGGATCGGACAACTATGGCTACACCTTC
V: TRBV29-1; size: -; D: TRBD2; J: TRBJ2-1; CDR3: CSVGGLAVMDEQFF; DNA: TGCAGCGTTGGGGGACTAGCGGTTATGGATGAGCAGTTCTTC
V: TRBV28; size: -; D: TRBD1; J: TRBJ1-5; CDR3: CASMLGTGGRQPQHF; DNA: TGTGCCAGCATGCTAGGCACAGGGGGCCGCCAGCCCCAGCATTTT
V: TRBV7-8; size: -; D: -; J: TRBJ2-2; CDR3: CASSSTLARELFF; DNA: TGTGCCAGCAGCTCAACCTTGGCCCGGGAGCTGTTTTTT
V: TRBV6-5; size: few; D: TRBD1; J: TRBJ2-7; CDR3: CASMDRTYEQYF; DNA: TGTGCCAGCATGGACAGGACCTACGAGCAGTACTTC
V: TRBV5-1; size: -; D: TRBD1; J: TRBJ2-7; CDR3: CASSTGTGPYEQYF; DNA: TGCGCCAGCAGCACCGGGACAGGGCCCTACGAGCAGTACTTC
V: TRBV19; size: once; D: -; J: TRBJ2-3; CDR3: CASSQGQIETQYF; DNA: TGTGCCAGTAGTCAGGGGCAGATTGAGACGCAGTATTTT
V: TRBV7-2; size: -; D: -; J: TRBJ2-3; CDR3: CASSSTGSVLGTQYF; DNA: TGTGCCAGCAGCTCGACCGGGTCAGTCCTCGGTACGCAGTATTTT
V: TRBV12-3/TRBV12-4; size: -; D: -; J: TRBJ1-5; CDR3: CASSLDRIQPQHF; DNA: TGTGCCAGCAGCCTTGACAGAATTCAGCCCCAGCATTTT
V: TRBV4-3; size: -; D: -; J: TRBJ2-3; CDR3: CASSPQKDSEYTQYF; DNA: TGCGCCAGCAGCCCCCAGAAGGACTCGGAATATACGCAGTATTTT
V: TRBV27; size: once; D: -; J: TRBJ1-2; CDR3: CASSLSPRGGWGYTF; DNA: TGTGCCAGCAGTTTATCCCCCCGGGGAGGTTGGGGCTACACCTTC
V: TRBV12-2; size: -; D: -; J: TRBJ2-1; CDR3: CASRPWVKREAPLNNEQFF; DNA: TGTGCAAGTCGCCCCTGGGTAAAGCGGGAGGCCCCCCTTAACAATGAGCAGTTCTTC
V: TRBV7-2; size: few; D: TRBD2; J: TRBJ2-1; CDR3: CASSLVGTNNEQFF; DNA: TGTGCCAGCAGCTTAGTGGGGACTAACAATGAGCAGTTCTTC
V: TRBV7-9; size: -; D: TRBD1; J: TRBJ1-5; CDR3: CASSLSRTGANQPQHF; DNA: TGTGCCAGCAGCTTATCTCGGACAGGGGCAAATCAGCCCCAGCATTTT
V: TRBV4-1; size: -; D: -; J: TRBJ1-2; CDR3: CASSQVSGDNYGYTF; DNA: TGCGCCAGCAGCCAAGTCTCAGGGGATAACTATGGCTACACCTTC
V: TRBV4-3; size: -; D: -; J: TRBJ2-2; CDR3: CASSLTRAGGELFF; DNA: TGCGCCAGCAGCCTCACGAGGGCTGGCGGGGAGCTGTTTTTT
V: TRBV5-1; size: -; D: TRBD1; J: TRBJ2-7; CDR3: CASSGRDRERSSYEQYF; DNA: TGCGCCAGCAGCGGCCGGGACAGGGAAAGGAGCTCCTACGAGCAGTACTTC
V: TRBV6-5; size: once; D: TRBD2; J: TRBJ2-7; CDR3: CASVSGGATYEQYF; DNA: TGTGCCAGCGTTAGCGGGGGGGCTACCTACGAGCAGTACTTC
V: TRBV5-5; size: -; D: -; J: TRBJ2-5; CDR3: CASSQDSQETQYF; DNA: TGTGCCAGCAGCCAGGACAGCCAAGAGACCCAGTACTTC
V: TRBV2; size: -; D: -; J: TRBJ2-3; CDR3: CASSSEGSTDTQYF; DNA: TGTGCCAGCAGTTCAGAGGGAAGCACAGATACGCAGTATTTT
V: TRBV7-9; size: -; D: TRBD2; J: TRBJ2-7; CDR3: CASSKGLASLYEQYF; DNA: TGTGCCAGCAGCAAGGGACTAGCTTCCCTCTACGAGCAGTACTTC
V: TRBV6-5; size: -; D: -; J: TRBJ2-1; CDR3: CASSYAKRTYNEQFF; DNA: TGTGCCAGCAGTTACGCCAAGAGGACCTACAATGAGCAGTTCTTC
V: TRBV7-2; size: -; D: TRBD2; J: TRBJ2-7; CDR3: CASSLASSGAQYEQYF; DNA: TGTGCCAGCAGCTTAGCGAGCAGCGGGGCCCAGTACGAGCAGTACTTC
V: TRBV27; size: -; D: -; J: TRBJ1-2; CDR3: CASSLAGAQGYTF; DNA: TGTGCCAGCAGTTTGGCGGGGGCGCAGGGCTACACCTTC
V: TRBV7-2; size: -; D: TRBD1; J: TRBJ1-2; CDR3: CASSLGQGYGYTF; DNA: TGTGCCAGCAGCTTAGGACAGGGGTATGGCTACACCTTC
V: TRBV5-5; size: -; D: TRBD1; J: TRBJ2-7; CDR3: CASSFSPDRGLYEQYF; DNA: TGTGCCAGCAGCTTCTCCCCGGACAGGGGGCTGTACGAGCAGTACTTC
V: TRBV7-7; size: -; D: -; J: TRBJ2-2; CDR3: CASSLVLNTGELFF; DNA: TGTGCTAGCAGCTTAGTTCTGAACACCGGGGAGCTGTTTTTT
V: TRBV30; size: -; D: -; J: TRBJ1-2; CDR3: CAWSVPRLGAEGYGYTF; DNA: TGTGCCTGGAGTGTACCCAGGCTGGGGGCCGAGGGCTATGGCTACACCTTC
V: TRBV5-6; size: once; D: TRBD1; J: TRBJ1-2; CDR3: CASSFRTGDYGYTF; DNA: TGTGCCAGCAGCTTTCGGACAGGGGACTATGGCTACACCTTC